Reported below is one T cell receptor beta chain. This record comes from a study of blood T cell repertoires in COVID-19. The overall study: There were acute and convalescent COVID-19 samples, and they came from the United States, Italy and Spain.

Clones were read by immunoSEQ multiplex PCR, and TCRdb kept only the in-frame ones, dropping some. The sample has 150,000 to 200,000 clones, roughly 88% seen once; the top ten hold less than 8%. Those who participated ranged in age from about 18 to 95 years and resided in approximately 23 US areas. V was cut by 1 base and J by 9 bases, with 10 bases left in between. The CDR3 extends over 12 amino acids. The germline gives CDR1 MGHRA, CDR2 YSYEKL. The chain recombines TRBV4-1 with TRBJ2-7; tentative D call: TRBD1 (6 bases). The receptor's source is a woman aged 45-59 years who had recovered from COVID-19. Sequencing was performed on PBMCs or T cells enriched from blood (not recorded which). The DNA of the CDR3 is TGCGCCAGCAGCCAAGCACAGGGTCGGCAGTACTTC. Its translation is CASSQAQGRQYF.